Listed below are T cell receptor beta chains from one sample, sequenced in a study of glioma-infiltrating T cells after dendritic cell vaccination. TCRdb's copy holds only in-frame clones and misses some; the assay was immunoSEQ multiplex PCR. The sample yields around 78,000 clones, about 85% seen once. The sequencing used blood, collected after dendritic cell vaccination. The origin of the receptors is a human donor with glioblastoma. Both conserved end residues are part of each CDR3.

cdr3_aa: CASSPDRTEAFF; v_call: TRBV28; j_call: TRBJ1-1
cdr3_aa: CASSAGPNYNEQFF; v_call: TRBV19; j_call: TRBJ2-1
cdr3_aa: CASSSQGGGYTF; v_call: TRBV28; j_call: TRBJ1-2
cdr3_aa: CASKAGAWRERISYNEQFF; v_call: TRBV7-2; j_call: TRBJ2-1
cdr3_aa: CASSLGQGTTGELFF; v_call: TRBV5-1; j_call: TRBJ2-2
cdr3_aa: CASSQDVGAPSSYNEQFF; v_call: TRBV4-2; j_call: TRBJ2-1
cdr3_aa: CASSHLLAGAQETQYF; v_call: TRBV7-2; j_call: TRBJ2-5
cdr3_aa: CASSQDRDPNYGYTF; v_call: TRBV6-5; j_call: TRBJ1-2
cdr3_aa: CASSRLDSRRETQYF; v_call: TRBV28; j_call: TRBJ2-5
cdr3_aa: CASSRWDTFTGELFF; v_call: TRBV19; j_call: TRBJ2-2
cdr3_aa: CASRGLVDTGELFF; v_call: TRBV6-5; j_call: TRBJ2-2
cdr3_aa: CAWRGQSNQPQHF; v_call: TRBV30; j_call: TRBJ1-5
cdr3_aa: CASRSGSGQDTDTQYF; v_call: TRBV28; j_call: TRBJ2-3
cdr3_aa: CASSAQSGTGKTEAFF; v_call: TRBV6-4; j_call: TRBJ1-1
cdr3_aa: CASSQEQGANEQYF; v_call: TRBV4-1; j_call: TRBJ2-7
cdr3_aa: CAWSAGTGGNTIYF; v_call: TRBV30; j_call: TRBJ1-3
cdr3_aa: CASSLVVLAGTYNEQFF; v_call: TRBV5-4; j_call: TRBJ2-1
cdr3_aa: CASSDDKMNGYTF; v_call: TRBV6-4; j_call: TRBJ1-2
cdr3_aa: CASSQQGLGTQYF; v_call: TRBV2; j_call: TRBJ2-5
cdr3_aa: CACGREPRNTEAFF; v_call: TRBV30; j_call: TRBJ1-1
cdr3_aa: CAWSTRGSDRGRLNTEAFF; v_call: TRBV30; j_call: TRBJ1-1
cdr3_aa: CASSLTVYGYTF; v_call: TRBV7-2; j_call: TRBJ1-2
cdr3_aa: CACAFTSGANVLTF; v_call: TRBV27; j_call: TRBJ2-6
cdr3_aa: CASSELDRNTEAFF; v_call: TRBV2; j_call: TRBJ1-1
cdr3_aa: CASIRQRRGDYEQYF; v_call: TRBV28; j_call: TRBJ2-7
cdr3_aa: CASSPGLGDYEQYF; v_call: TRBV18; j_call: TRBJ2-7
cdr3_aa: CASSLWTSGSLDEQYF; v_call: TRBV7-6; j_call: TRBJ2-7
cdr3_aa: CASSLFGAGGAGGYEQFF; v_call: TRBV5-6; j_call: TRBJ2-1
cdr3_aa: CASSYETGKETQYF; v_call: TRBV6-5; j_call: TRBJ2-5
cdr3_aa: CSSGRGRATEAFF; v_call: TRBV29-1; j_call: TRBJ1-1
cdr3_aa: CASSSSGWTKAFF; v_call: TRBV7-9; j_call: TRBJ1-1
cdr3_aa: CASTRGNTGELFF; v_call: TRBV6-5; j_call: TRBJ2-2
cdr3_aa: CASRKGQEQYNEQFF; v_call: TRBV6-1; j_call: TRBJ2-1
cdr3_aa: CASSPGRGYEQYF; v_call: TRBV19; j_call: TRBJ2-7
cdr3_aa: CASASGQGAYEQYF; v_call: TRBV19; j_call: -
cdr3_aa: CASRTGSQTGTDTQYF; v_call: TRBV19; j_call: TRBJ2-3
cdr3_aa: CASTRLDGGTDTQYF; v_call: TRBV9; j_call: TRBJ2-3
cdr3_aa: CASSPSETGGNQPQHF; v_call: TRBV18; j_call: TRBJ1-5
cdr3_aa: CASSPTSGTSVYNEQFF; v_call: TRBV28; j_call: TRBJ2-1
cdr3_aa: CASSVIGAGGETQYF; v_call: TRBV2; j_call: TRBJ2-5
cdr3_aa: CATSRQGRDQPQHF; v_call: TRBV15; j_call: TRBJ1-5
cdr3_aa: CASSPASGKGTNYGYTF; v_call: TRBV4-1; j_call: TRBJ1-2
cdr3_aa: CASSVAGTNMNTEAFF; v_call: TRBV7-2; j_call: TRBJ1-1
cdr3_aa: CASSLETSGRGYEQFF; v_call: TRBV28; j_call: TRBJ2-1
cdr3_aa: CASPFQLGSYYGYTF; v_call: TRBV2; j_call: TRBJ1-2